These 24 T cell receptor beta chains originate from one sample sequenced in a study of early stage breast cancer tumors. The data were produced by immunoSEQ multiplex PCR, yet TCRdb's version contains in-frame clones alone and is incomplete. The data hold 45,000 to 65,000 clones, with roughly 78% observed a single time. The sample comprised blood. These receptors originate from a person aged 35-49 years with breast cancer.

The genes are TRBV6-6 and TRBJ2-5; D may be TRBD1 or TRBD2 (6 bases each). The CDR3 covers 16 residues. From germline, CDR1 is MNHNY and CDR2 SVGAGI (reference sequence). Trimming removed 2 bases from V and 1 base from J, with 14 bases in between. CDR3 nucleotide sequence: TGTGCCAGCAGTTACGTGGGCGGGACAACCCAAGAGACCCAGTACTTC. Encoded protein: CASSYVGGTTQETQYF.

This clone appeared a few times. The rearrangement joins TRBV10-3 to TRBJ1-1, with 11 bases aligning to TRBD1. Trimming cost V 2 bases and J 10 bases; bases outside gene matches: 6. CDR3 length equals 14 residues. Germline V CDR1 and CDR2: ENHRY, SYGVKD. The CDR3 DNA sequence: TGTGCCATCAGTGAGAAAGGGACAGGGGGTTCAGCTTTCTTT. This sequence encodes CAISEKGTGGSAFF.

The gene calls are TRBV30 and TRBJ2-3; tentatively, D is TRBD2 (5 bases). The CDR3 runs to 12 residues. CDR1 is GTSNPN, CDR2 SVGIG, per germline (reference sequence). The V gene lost 5 bases and the J gene lost 3 bases, with 9 bases spanning the gap. CDR3 sequence: CAWDPGTDTQYF. The CDR3 DNA sequence: TGTGCCTGGGATCCGGGGACAGATACGCAGTATTTT. Supplemented by reference TRBV30 and TRBJ2-3, the full variable domain reads SQTIHQWPATLVQPVGSPLSLECTVEGTSNPNLYWYRQAAGRGLQLLFYSVGIGQISSEVPQNLSASRPQDRQFILSSKKLLLSDSGFYLCAWDPGTDTQYFGPGTRLTVL.

The chain employs TRBV29-1 and TRBJ2-7, with a possible D match to TRBD2 (7 bases). V gave up 7 bases and J gave up 5 bases, with 24 bases separating them. The germline gives CDR1 SQVTM, CDR2 ANQGSEA. The CDR3 is 15 amino acids. This chain's CDR3 is CSAKQIGSGGHEQYF. The CDR3 coding sequence is TGCAGCGCGAAACAGATCGGGTCGGGGGGCCACGAGCAGTACTTC.

A few counts support this clone. The genes are TRBV7-2 and TRBJ2-7; TRBD2 matches at 10 bases. The germline CDR1 and CDR2 sequences are SGHTA and FQGNSA. This CDR3 region has 16 residues. J was trimmed by 2 bases and V by 5 bases; bases with no gene match: 9. CDR3 amino acids: CASSPQSSGSAYEQYF. The CDR3 bases are TGTGCCAGCAGCCCCCAGTCTAGCGGGAGTGCCTACGAGCAGTACTTC.

This chain links TRBV19 with TRBJ1-1; D gene ambiguous. The CDR3 has 13 amino acids. Germline CDR1 reads LNHDA; CDR2 reads SQIVND (reference sequence). V lost 5 bases and J lost 2, with 9 bases in between. CDR3 DNA: TGTGCCAGTAGTCCGGTAAGAAACACTGAAGCTTTCTTT. Its protein is CASSPVRNTEAFF.

This clone is a singleton in its sample. V gene TRBV29-1 combines with J gene TRBJ2-3, with D maybe TRBD2 (5 bases). From germline, CDR1 is SQVTM and CDR2 ANQGSEA. This CDR3 has 16 amino acids. Trimming removed 4 bases at V and 7 bases at J, with 24 bases between. The CDR3 protein is CSVGGPGQVSDYTQYF. In DNA form, the CDR3 reads TGCAGCGTTGGTGGGCCCGGGCAGGTTAGCGATTATACGCAGTATTTT.

This sequence joins TRBV29-1 and TRBJ1-2; 7 bases match TRBD1. Germline-derived CDR1 and CDR2 are SQVTM and ANQGSEA. Trimming took 1 base from V and 4 from J; bases not matched to a gene: 12. The CDR3 has 16 residues. The CDR3 reads CSVEGGGGGLRYGYTF. The DNA of the CDR3 is TGCAGCGTTGAAGGTGGTGGAGGGGGCCTTCGCTATGGCTACACCTTC.

The CDR3 spells CASTFSAPYNEQFF. CDR3 nucleotides: TGTGCCAGCACATTTTCGGCTCCCTACAATGAGCAGTTCTTC. The J gene is TRBJ2-1, the V gene TRBV2; D is ambiguous. The CDR3 contains 14 residues. CDR1 and CDR2 from the germline V gene are SNHLY and FYNNEI. Trimming removed 7 bases from V and 2 bases from J, with 12 bases in between.

This chain joins TRBV11-1 and TRBJ2-5; D not resolved. Deletions cut 1 base from V and 1 base from J, with 10 bases between. This CDR3 has 15 residues. The germline gives CDR1 SGHAT, CDR2 FQDESV (reference sequence). CDR3 in amino acids: CASSLDPGPQETQYF. The CDR3 DNA reads TGTGCCAGCAGCTTAGATCCGGGTCCCCAAGAGACCCAGTACTTC.

The chain links TRBV30 to TRBJ2-5; 10 bases match TRBD2. This CDR3 region has 13 residues. The junction had 6 bases not matched to a gene; V was cut back by 5 bases and J by 6 bases. Germline V lookup: CDR1 GTSNPN, CDR2 SVGIG (reference sequence). In DNA, the CDR3 is TGTGCCTGGGAACTAGCGGGGACGAAGACCCAGTACTTC. This encodes CAWELAGTKTQYF.

The chain is built from TRBV29-1 and TRBJ2-1; TRBD2 agrees at 9 bases. Germline V gene data show CDR1 as SQVTM and CDR2 as ANQGSEA. CDR3 length: 14 residues. The ends lost 7 bases at V and 3 bases at J; junction bases unmatched: 7. The CDR3 sequence is CSAVAGANYNEQFF. The CDR3 DNA sequence: TGCAGCGCTGTAGCGGGAGCTAACTACAATGAGCAGTTCTTC.

The chain couples TRBV5-1 to TRBJ2-2; 10 bases are shared with TRBD2. The CDR3 is made up of 17 amino acids. The J segment lost 5 bases and the V segment lost 2 bases, leaving 9 bases of the junction unmatched. In germline, CDR1 is SGHRS, CDR2 YFSETQ. The CDR3 DNA sequence: TGCGCCAGCAGCTTCAGTACGGGACTAGCGTTAACCGGGGAGCTGTTTTTT. The encoded protein is CASSFSTGLALTGELFF.

The V call is TRBV2, the J call TRBJ1-2, with TRBD1 matching over 8 bases. Germline CDR1 reads SNHLY; CDR2 reads FYNNEI. V trimming: 5 bases; J trimming: 5 bases; junction bases outside the gene matches: 7. This CDR3 contains 14 residues. The CDR3 here is CASSSQGAEYGYTF. The CDR3 DNA follows: TGTGCCAGCAGTTCTCAGGGGGCGGAGTATGGCTACACCTTC.

V and J are TRBV6-1 and TRBJ1-1, with D unclear. Germline-derived CDR1 and CDR2 are MNHNS and SASEGT. Deletions cut 4 bases from V and 0 bases from J, with 15 bases between. This CDR3 is 16 amino acids long. The CDR3 reads CASSVLPSILNTEAFF. Here the CDR3 DNA reads TGTGCCAGCAGTGTTTTACCCAGTATATTGAACACTGAAGCTTTCTTT.

V gene TRBV10-3 combines with J gene TRBJ1-1; tentatively, D is TRBD1 (6 bases). Germline assignment: CDR1 ENHRY and CDR2 SYGVKD. The CDR3 is made up of 12 amino acids. The V end lost 6 bases, the J end lost 4 bases, and 9 bases lay between the germline ends. The CDR3 DNA reads as TGTGCCATCAGGGGGGGCGGCACTGAAGCTTTCTTT. Translating it yields CAIRGGGTEAFF.

The chain recombines TRBV16 with TRBJ1-4, with D unclear. The germline gives CDR1 KGHSY, CDR2 FQNENV. The CDR3 is made up of 20 amino acids. V lost 0 bases, J lost 0 bases, and 20 bases lay in between. CDR3 DNA sequence: TGTGCCAGCAGCCAATCCCTTAAAGAGGGCAGGAGATCAACTAATGAAAAACTGTTTTTT. Encoded protein: CASSQSLKEGRRSTNEKLFF.

This clone was counted between two and nine times. The chain couples TRBV4-1 to TRBJ1-5; 7 bases are a match to TRBD1. The V and J ends lost 0 bases and 6 bases, in that order; junction bases with no gene match: 8. Germline V gene data show CDR1 as MGHRA and CDR2 as YSYEKL. CDR3 length: 16 amino acids. This CDR3 is CASSQDQGVRSQPQHF. The CDR3 DNA reads TGCGCCAGCAGCCAAGATCAGGGGGTCAGGAGTCAGCCCCAGCATTTT.

The CDR3 loop is CASSQDSLGQVNTEAFF. The CDR3 region has the DNA TGCGCCAGCAGCCAAGATAGTCTTGGACAGGTGAACACTGAAGCTTTCTTT. V gene TRBV4-1 combines with J gene TRBJ1-1, with 7 nucleotides matching TRBD1. Looked up from germline, CDR1 is MGHRA and CDR2 is YSYEKL. This CDR3 spans 17 amino acids. V dropped 0 bases and J dropped 0; count of bases not matched to a gene: 7.

V is TRBV2 and J is TRBJ2-3; perhaps TRBD2 as D (6 bases). V lost 6 bases, J lost 6 bases, and 16 bases lay in between. The CDR3 loop spans 14 amino acids. The germline V gene has CDR1 SNHLY and CDR2 FYNNEI. In nucleotides, the CDR3 is TGTGCCAGCAGGGGGTTTGCGGGGCAGGATACGCAGTATTTT. This gives the protein CASRGFAGQDTQYF.

The rearrangement uses TRBV2 and TRBJ2-4, with TRBD2 matching 9 bases. Germline V gives CDR1 SNHLY, CDR2 FYNNEI. V trimming: 7 bases; J trimming: 0 bases; junction bases outside the gene matches: 1. The CDR3 contains 14 residues. CDR3 residues: CASTSGIAKNIQYF. CDR3 nucleotide sequence: TGTGCCAGCACTAGCGGGATAGCCAAAAACATTCAGTACTTC.

The chain recombines TRBV6-1 with TRBJ1-1; D is unresolved. This CDR3 comprises 13 residues. Germline values: CDR1 MNHNS, CDR2 SASEGT. Between the trimmed V and J ends, which lost 0 bases and 9 bases, there was a span of 11 bases. CDR3 sequence: CASSEALRNKAFF. Written as DNA, the CDR3 is TGTGCCAGCAGTGAAGCGCTTAGAAACAAAGCTTTCTTT.

This clone was picked up one time. V gene TRBV5-1 combines with J gene TRBJ1-1; no clear D gene. The length of the CDR3 is 13 residues. Trimming took off 1 base at V and 0 bases at J, with 4 bases between the two ends. Per the germline V gene, CDR1 is SGHRS and CDR2 is YFSETQ. The CDR3 loop reads CASSLLMNTEAFF. The CDR3 DNA reads TGCGCCAGCAGCTTGTTGATGAACACTGAAGCTTTCTTT.

The CDR3 sequence is CASSLNGADSEQFF. For the CDR3, the DNA is TGCGCCAGCAGCCTAAATGGGGCCGACTCGGAGCAGTTCTTC. V usage is TRBV4-1 and J usage is TRBJ2-1; D may be TRBD1 (5 bases). V dropped 4 bases and J dropped 10 bases, with 17 bases sitting between them. Germline V lookup: CDR1 MGHRA, CDR2 YSYEKL. The CDR3 contains 14 residues.